One sample yielded the 25 T cell receptor beta chains listed below, sequenced in a study of naive and memory T cell subsets. A UMI-containing oligonucleotide was joined by 3' ligation to the TCR cDNA template. Four PCR rounds used nested alpha and beta constant region primers plus the SP2 primer. TCRdb itself ran the 5' RACE reads through MiXCR, one entry per CDR3 protein. The sample includes 60,000 or so distinct CDR3 sequences, 7.2% seen only once; the top ten take more than 9.5%. The receptors come from a male donor in good health.

This clonotype was observed many times. The chain links TRBV7-8 to TRBJ2-7; weak D call: TRBD1 (6 bases). CDR1 and CDR2 from the germline V gene are SGHVS and FQNEAQ. This CDR3 contains 13 residues. Trimming shortened V by 2 bases and J by 2 bases, and 7 bases separated the two germline ends. In DNA form, the CDR3 reads TGTGCCAGCAGCTTAAGGACAGCCTACGAGCAGTACTTC. Encoded protein: CASSLRTAYEQYF.

This clonotype was observed a few times. The J gene is TRBJ1-5, the V gene TRBV5-1; TRBD1 might be the D (6 bases). This CDR3 contains 15 residues. V was clipped by 1 base and J by 6 bases, with 14 bases between them. Germline CDR1 is SGHRS and CDR2 is YFSETQ. The CDR3: CASSLSGDTGQPQHF. The CDR3, as DNA: TGCGCCAGCAGCTTGTCAGGGGATACGGGTCAGCCCCAGCATTTT.

This clonotype was seen more than once but under ten times. This sequence joins TRBV13 and TRBJ1-4; 7 bases align to TRBD1. The germline CDR1 and CDR2 sequences are PRHDT and FYEKMQ (reference sequence). CDR3 length: 15 residues. Germline trimming cut 3 bases from V and 6 bases from J; bases unmatched to any gene: 7. The CDR3 DNA reads as TGTGCCAGCAGCTTCACGGGACAGCCGTATGAAAAACTGTTTTTT. Protein product: CASSFTGQPYEKLFF. The full variable domain, rest sourced from reference TRBV13 and TRBJ1-4, is AAGVIQSPRHLIKEKRETATLKCYPIPRHDTVYWYQQGPGQDPQFLISFYEKMQSDKGSIPDRFSAQQFSDYHSELNMSSLELGDSALYFCASSFTGQPYEKLFFGSGTQLSVL.

This clonotype came up a few times. V and J are TRBV29-1 and TRBJ2-5; 8 bases fit TRBD1. This CDR3 is built from 12 residues. CDR1 and CDR2 (germline): SQVTM, ANQGSEA. Trimming took 6 bases from V and 5 from J; bases not matched to a gene: 5. The CDR3 protein is CSVSRGHETQYF. The CDR3 DNA sequence: TGCAGCGTCAGCAGGGGGCACGAGACCCAGTACTTC.

This clonotype was picked up a small number of times. The rearrangement uses TRBV3-1 and TRBJ2-1; TRBD2 might be the D (5 bases). The CDR3 is made up of 19 amino acids. Germline V gene sequence: CDR1 LGHDT, CDR2 YNNKEL (reference sequence). V lost 0 bases and J 3 bases, leaving 21 bases between the germline ends. The CDR3 region is CASSQEEKRTLPNYNEQFF. The CDR3 DNA is TGTGCCAGCAGCCAAGAAGAGAAGCGGACCCTACCTAACTACAATGAGCAGTTCTTC.

A few counts support this clonotype. CDR3 sequence: CAWSRDPTDTQYF. The CDR3, as DNA: TGTGCCTGGAGCCGGGACCCCACAGATACGCAGTATTTT. V usage is TRBV30 and J usage is TRBJ2-3; D tentatively reads TRBD1 or TRBD2 (5 bases each). This CDR3 is built from 13 residues. The germline gives CDR1 GTSNPN, CDR2 SVGIG (reference sequence). Trimming took off 3 bases at V and 2 bases at J, with 9 bases between the two ends. Variable domain in full (rest from reference TRBV30 and TRBJ2-3): SQTIHQWPATLVQPVGSPLSLECTVEGTSNPNLYWYRQAAGRGLQLLFYSVGIGQISSEVPQNLSASRPQDRQFILSSKKLLLSDSGFYLCAWSRDPTDTQYFGPGTRLTVL.

This clonotype has a count of ten or more. V is TRBV4-1 and J is TRBJ2-1, with 10 bases identical to TRBD2. The CDR3 extends over 16 amino acids. The germline gives CDR1 MGHRA, CDR2 YSYEKL. The ends lost 5 bases at V and 3 bases at J; junction bases unmatched: 7. The CDR3: CASSSLAGGNYNEQFF. The CDR3 DNA sequence: TGCGCCAGCAGCTCTTTAGCGGGAGGAAACTACAATGAGCAGTTCTTC.

This chain's CDR3 is CAISEGGLTEAFF. CDR3 sequence (DNA): TGTGCCATCAGTGAGGGCGGTCTCACTGAAGCTTTCTTT. This sequence joins TRBV10-3 and TRBJ1-1; D is unclear. Germline CDR1 is ENHRY and CDR2 is SYGVKD. The CDR3 spans 13 residues. V lost 2 bases to trimming and J lost 4 bases, with 8 bases between them.

The gene calls are TRBV27 and TRBJ2-7, with no clear D. V was clipped by 3 bases and J by 0 bases, with 12 bases between them. The CDR3 totals 15 residues. The germline V gene has CDR1 MNHEY and CDR2 SMNVEV (reference sequence). DNA for the CDR3: TGTGCCAGCAGTTTGATCGGAGAAGCCTCCTACGAGCAGTACTTC. As protein: CASSLIGEASYEQYF.

CDR3 sequence: CASSSDKDEQFF. The DNA for the CDR3 is TGCGCCAGCAGCTCTGACAAGGATGAGCAGTTCTTC. V gene TRBV5-1 combines with J gene TRBJ2-1, with D unresolved. Trimming took off 3 bases at V and 8 bases at J, with 9 bases between the two ends. Germline values: CDR1 SGHRS, CDR2 YFSETQ. The CDR3 is 12 residues long.

This clonotype was counted only a few times. The chain recombines TRBV3-1 with TRBJ2-7, with TRBD2 matching over 9 bases. Unmatched junction bases numbered 6, after V lost 0 bases and J lost 6 bases. This CDR3 contains 15 residues. The germline CDR1 and CDR2 sequences are LGHDT and YNNKEL (reference sequence). Here the CDR3 reads CASSQDIAGGREQYF. CDR3 DNA: TGTGCCAGCAGCCAAGATATTGCGGGAGGGCGCGAGCAGTACTTC.

V is TRBV6-5 and J is TRBJ2-7; 8 bases agree with TRBD1. The length of the CDR3 is 16 residues. Trimming at V came to 0 bases and at J to 2 bases, leaving 6 bases not matched to a gene. Germline V gives CDR1 MNHEY, CDR2 SVGAGI. The CDR3 sequence is CASSYSQTGEPYEQYF. DNA for the CDR3: TGTGCCAGCAGTTACTCGCAGACAGGGGAACCCTACGAGCAGTACTTC.

The table lists this clonotype with many counts. This chain connects TRBV10-2 to TRBJ2-5; 9 nucleotides align to TRBD1. CDR1 WSHSY and CDR2 SAAADI come from the germline V gene. The V segment lost 6 bases and the J segment 5 bases; nucleotides outside the gene matches: 10. The CDR3 runs 15 residues. CDR3 in DNA: TGCGCCAGCAGGGCCCCCGGGACAGGGTGGGAGACCCAGTACTTC. This sequence encodes CASRAPGTGWETQYF.

This clonotype has a count of ten or more. No DNA is shown, since the ends of the CDR3 on it are uncertain; the CDR3 is the one TCRdb lists. The V call is TRBV10-1, the J call TRBJ2-7; the table's D gene call, TRBD2, was not cross checked with the DNA. Counting both end residues, the CDR3 totals 15 amino acids. Germline V gives CDR1 WNHNN, CDR2 SYGVQD (reference sequence). The CDR3 is CASILGRSGDYEQYF.

This clonotype was detected only a few times. J is TRBJ2-7 and V is TRBV20-1; TRBD1 matches at 8 bases. Per germline, CDR1 DFQATT and CDR2 SNEGSKA (reference sequence). Unmatched junction bases numbered 7, after V lost 0 bases and J lost 0 bases. The CDR3 runs to 16 residues. The DNA of the CDR3 is TGCAGTGCTAGAGATGCCCGGGACAGGATCTCCTACGAGCAGTACTTC. This codes for CSARDARDRISYEQYF.

This clonotype has just a few counts. The chain uses TRBV19 and TRBJ2-1; D may be TRBD1 or TRBD2 (6 bases each). The CDR3 has 14 residues. The V end was cut by 3 bases, the J end by 5 bases, with 11 bases between. Germline lookup yields CDR1 LNHDA and CDR2 SQIVND (reference sequence). The CDR3 bases are TGTGCCAGTAGTATGGGGGGCAGCCACAATGAGCAGTTCTTC. It is translated as CASSMGGSHNEQFF.

The chain joins TRBV14 to TRBJ2-7; D gene ambiguous. There are 12 residues in the CDR3. Trimming removed 6 bases at V and 6 bases at J, with 12 bases between. Germline V CDR1 and CDR2: SGHDN, FVKESK. CDR3 coding DNA: TGTGCCAGCAGTTCGAGCAGGCGCGAGCAGTACTTC. Translation: CASSSSRREQYF. The full variable domain, its missing parts supplied by reference TRBV14 and TRBJ2-7, is EAGVTQFPSHSVIEKGQTVTLRCDPISGHDNLYWYRRVMGKEIKFLLHFVKESKQDESGMPNNRFLAERTGGTYSTLKVQPAELEDSGVYFCASSSSRREQYFGPGTRLTVT.

This clonotype was detected a few times. This sequence joins TRBV2 and TRBJ2-1; 15 bases map to TRBD2. The V gene end was trimmed by 7 bases and the J gene end by 8 bases; junction bases not matched to a gene: 15. The CDR3 loop spans 18 amino acids. Germline assignment: CDR1 SNHLY and CDR2 FYNNEI. The CDR3 sequence: CASKEGGGLAGGPDEQFF. The DNA of the CDR3 is TGTGCCAGCAAGGAAGGCGGCGGACTAGCGGGAGGGCCGGATGAGCAGTTCTTC.

This chain links TRBV6-5 with TRBJ2-7, with a weak D call TRBD2 (7 bases). CDR1 and CDR2 from the germline V gene are MNHEY and SVGAGI. The CDR3 extends over 13 amino acids. Trimming took 5 bases from V and 7 from J, leaving 15 bases between them. The CDR3 region has the DNA TGTGCCAGCAGTCCCCTGGGGGGGCAGGAGCAGTACTTC. This encodes CASSPLGGQEQYF.

This clonotype was observed at least ten times. This chain links TRBV20-1 with TRBJ1-2, with 9 bases lining up with TRBD1. With 2 bases clipped from V and 2 bases from J, the junction kept 3 bases outside the gene matches. Germline V gives CDR1 DFQATT, CDR2 SNEGSKA (reference sequence). The CDR3 has 14 amino acids. Here the CDR3 DNA reads TGCAGTGCTAGATCCGGGACAGGGAACTATGGCTACACCTTC. The encoded protein is CSARSGTGNYGYTF.

This clonotype was counted at least ten times. In DNA form, the CDR3 reads TGTGCCAGCAGTACCCAGACCGAAGGCTACACCTTC. Translated: CASSTQTEGYTF. The rearrangement links TRBV2 to TRBJ1-2, with D uncertain. There are 12 residues in the CDR3. The V gene's germline CDR1 is SNHLY and CDR2 FYNNEI. V lost 5 bases and J 8 bases, leaving 12 bases between the germline ends.

The table lists this clonotype with a few counts. The V gene is TRBV19, the J gene TRBJ2-3; 7 nucleotides line up with TRBD1. Looked up from germline, CDR1 is LNHDA and CDR2 is SQIVND (reference sequence). The V and J ends lost 8 bases and 1 base, in that order; junction bases with no gene match: 9. The CDR3 is 15 residues long. DNA for the CDR3: TGTGCCAGTGCCGAACAGGGGCGCGGCACAGATACGCAGTATTTT. This sequence encodes CASAEQGRGTDTQYF.

The V gene is TRBV4-1, the J gene TRBJ2-7; D not certain. The V end lost 0 bases, the J end lost 2 bases, and 14 bases lay between the germline ends. The CDR3 totals 16 residues. Germline values: CDR1 MGHRA, CDR2 YSYEKL. The CDR3 loop is CASSQDLDGLPYEQYF. The CDR3 region has the DNA TGCGCCAGCAGCCAAGATCTAGATGGGTTACCCTACGAGCAGTACTTC.

Notes on this clonotype: This may arise from a read error, as a much more abundant clone is one base away. This sequence joins TRBV20-1 and TRBJ2-7; the D gene is possibly TRBD1 (6 bases). This CDR3 is 14 amino acids long. CDR1 is DFQATT and CDR2 is SNEGSKA in the germline V gene (reference sequence). CDR3 in amino acids: CSDRADSGAYEQYF. CDR3 bases: TGCAGTGATAGAGCGGACAGCGGAGCCTACGAGCAGTACTTC.

This clonotype was seen a few times. The V call is TRBV4-2, the J call TRBJ2-6; 7 bases map to TRBD2. Germline V gene sequence: CDR1 LGHNA, CDR2 YNFKEQ. Losses at the gene ends were 0 bases for V and 2 bases for J; bases not matched to a gene: 7. The CDR3 sequence is 18 residues long. CDR3 in DNA: TGTGCCAGCAGCCAAGATTTTGCGGGGGTTACTGGGGCCAACGTCCTGACTTTC. Amino acids: CASSQDFAGVTGANVLTF.